This T cell receptor beta chain comes out of a study of breast tumors, draining lymph nodes, adjacent tissues. The lymph nodes were axillary draining lymph nodes from breast cancer patients. Via MiXCR, TCRdb re-called the multiplex PCR reads, giving one row per CDR3 protein. Here the sample spans some 130,000 distinct CDR3 sequences, nearly 20% being singletons. Study-wide findings and caveats: Data fit most tumor T cells coming from lymph node, expanding in tumor. Tumor TCR diversity was below lymph nodes but above nontumor tissue. That most tumor T cells come from lymph nodes remained unproven.

The ends were cut back, 1 base at V and 8 bases at J, with 14 bases in the middle. The CDR3 extends over 13 amino acids. Germline V gives CDR1 SQVTM, CDR2 ANQGSEA. About this clonotype itself: No antigen is known for it.

This chain joins TRBV29-1 and TRBJ1-2, with a weak D call TRBD1 (6 bases). The source is a female donor with breast cancer. Some clones in this sample may be carry-over from other donors' samples. Material: axillary lymph node tissue. The CDR3 reads CSVEVLQGRGYTF. The CDR3, as DNA: TGCAGCGTTGAAGTTTTACAGGGTCGAGGCTACACCTTC.